A selection of T cell receptor beta chains follows, all from one sample in a study of T cell responses to AZD1222 COVID-19 vaccine. Generated by immunoSEQ multiplex PCR, the TCRdb table keeps only in-frame clones and is missing some. The data contain some 120,000 clones, approximately 90% of them singletons. Source: peripheral blood, taken on day 0 of AZD1222 vaccination. These receptors came from an adult in good health. Both conserved end residues are part of each CDR3. A D gene is named only where the DNA matches it firmly. Clone size is stated in some rows and not others, as once, few, many or a class when expanded.

clone_size j_call v_call d_call cdr3_aa cdr3_nt
once TRBJ2-7 TRBV5-1 NA CASSLDGSYEQYF TGCGCCAGCAGCTTGGACGGATCCTACGAGCAGTACTTC
NA TRBJ2-5 TRBV30 TRBD1 CAWRPGGQGRETQYF TGTGCCTGGAGACCGGGGGGACAGGGGAGGGAGACCCAGTACTTC
NA TRBJ2-1 TRBV30 NA CAWSPGLQGSYNEQFF TGTGCCTGGAGTCCAGGTCTACAAGGGTCCTACAATGAGCAGTTCTTC
NA TRBJ1-2 TRBV7-2 NA CASSLIGQGERGYTF TGTGCCAGCAGCTTGATAGGGCAGGGCGAACGAGGCTACACCTTC
NA TRBJ2-7 TRBV4-1 NA CASSETLSYEQYF TGCGCCAGCAGCGAGACTCTATCCTACGAGCAGTACTTC
NA TRBJ2-3 TRBV6-4 NA CASSLGASTDTQYF TGTGCCAGCAGTTTAGGAGCGAGCACAGATACGCAGTATTTT
NA TRBJ2-2 TRBV29-1 TRBD2 CSVGLAGGQSGELFF TGCAGCGTTGGCCTAGCGGGGGGGCAATCCGGGGAGCTGTTTTTT
NA TRBJ2-1 TRBV6-2/TRBV6-3 NA CASSYIRRGPFRNEQFF TGTGCCAGCAGTTACATTAGGCGGGGGCCCTTCAGGAATGAGCAGTTCTTC
NA TRBJ2-1 TRBV27 TRBD2 CASSLSPGLGYNEQFF TGTGCCAGCAGTTTATCCCCGGGACTAGGCTACAATGAGCAGTTCTTC
NA TRBJ1-5 TRBV6-5 TRBD1 CASSLLGQGTQPQHF TGTGCCAGCAGTCTTCTGGGACAGGGGACTCAGCCCCAGCATTTT
NA TRBJ1-1 TRBV29-1 NA CSVPAGVANTEAFF TGCAGCGTTCCCGCCGGGGTCGCGAACACTGAAGCTTTCTTT
NA TRBJ1-2 TRBV3-1/TRBV3-2 NA CASSHSLGTSYGYTF TGTGCCAGCAGCCATTCCTTGGGGACAAGCTATGGCTACACCTTC
NA TRBJ1-3 TRBV7-2 NA CASSSTVSGNTIYF TGTGCCAGCAGCTCCACGGTGTCTGGAAACACCATATATTTT
NA TRBJ2-7 TRBV25-1 NA CASSRLYEQYF TGTGCCAGCAGTAGATTGTACGAGCAGTACTTC
once TRBJ1-2 TRBV19 TRBD1 CASSPDRGRLDGYTF TGTGCCAGTAGTCCCGACAGGGGGCGCCTCGATGGCTACACCTTC
NA TRBJ1-1 TRBV12-3/TRBV12-4 NA CASPPPGRTEAFF TGTGCCAGCCCTCCGCCAGGGAGGACTGAAGCTTTCTTT
NA TRBJ2-7 TRBV13 TRBD1 CASSLGGTGNEQYF TGTGCCAGCAGCTTAGGGGGGACAGGGAACGAGCAGTACTTC
NA TRBJ2-5 TRBV28 NA CASSIYGVQETQYF TGTGCCAGCAGCATATACGGGGTCCAAGAGACCCAGTACTTC
NA TRBJ1-3 TRBV19 NA CASTGISSGNTIYF TGTGCCAGTACAGGGATAAGCTCTGGAAACACCATATATTTT
NA TRBJ2-1 TRBV7-2 TRBD2 CASSSPGLAGGLINEQFF TGTGCCAGCAGTTCACCGGGACTAGCGGGGGGCCTTATCAATGAGCAGTTCTTC
NA TRBJ1-6 TRBV27 NA CASSPGAQNSPLHF TGTGCCAGCAGTCCCGGGGCACAGAATTCACCCCTCCACTTT
NA TRBJ2-2 TRBV5-4 NA CASTPFKGVRTGELFF TGTGCCAGCACCCCTTTCAAGGGGGTTAGGACCGGGGAGCTGTTTTTT
NA TRBJ2-5 TRBV7-9 NA CASSQLPGRETQYF TGTGCCAGCAGCCAATTGCCGGGGAGGGAGACCCAGTACTTC
NA TRBJ2-5 TRBV14 NA CASSQDLSGSEETQYF TGTGCCAGCAGCCAAGATCTGTCGGGGTCCGAAGAGACCCAGTACTTC
NA TRBJ1-1 TRBV28 NA CASSFQGLLNTEAFF TGTGCCAGCAGTTTTCAGGGGCTCTTGAACACTGAAGCTTTCTTT
NA TRBJ2-1 TRBV20-1 NA CSASIGQKINEQFF TGCAGTGCTAGTATAGGTCAGAAGATCAATGAGCAGTTCTTC
NA TRBJ1-6 TRBV5-1 NA CASSLGRGGAVGSPLHF TGCGCCAGCAGCTTGGGGCGCGGGGGGGCAGTCGGTTCACCCCTCCACTTT
NA TRBJ2-6 TRBV19 TRBD1 CASSQTGTSGANVLTF TGTGCCAGTAGTCAGACAGGGACCTCTGGGGCCAACGTCCTGACTTTC
NA TRBJ2-5 TRBV6-5 TRBD2 CASSYGSGGLGTQYF TGTGCCAGCAGTTACGGATCGGGGGGGCTTGGGACCCAGTACTTC
once TRBJ1-2 TRBV21-1 NA CAPQGVGYTF TGTGCTCCTCAAGGGGTTGGCTACACCTTC
NA TRBJ2-3 TRBV28 NA CASSAGGVDTQYF TGTGCCAGCAGTGCGGGCGGAGTAGATACGCAGTATTTT
once TRBJ2-2 TRBV11-2 NA CASSPQRSNTGELFF TGTGCCAGCAGCCCTCAGCGGTCGAACACCGGGGAGCTGTTTTTT
NA TRBJ1-6 TRBV6-5 NA CASSYGGWSPLHF TGTGCCAGCAGTTACGGAGGGTGGTCACCCCTCCACTTT
few TRBJ1-1 TRBV29-1 NA CSVLMGGNTEAFF TGCAGCGTTTTGATGGGGGGGAACACTGAAGCTTTCTTT
NA TRBJ2-7 TRBV2 NA CASLYRQTYEQYF TGTGCCAGCCTTTACAGACAGACCTACGAGCAGTACTTC
NA TRBJ1-5 TRBV30 NA CACRLPRGNQPQHF TGTGCCTGTCGCCTCCCAAGGGGCAATCAGCCCCAGCATTTT
NA TRBJ2-3 TRBV7-3 NA CASSLQGKSADTQYF TGTGCCAGCAGCTTACAGGGGAAGAGCGCAGATACGCAGTATTTT
NA TRBJ1-1 TRBV7-2 NA CASSLEGRNTEAFF TGTGCCAGCAGCTTAGAAGGGAGGAACACTGAAGCTTTCTTT
NA TRBJ2-7 TRBV11-2 NA CASSLDRGGEQYF TGTGCCAGCAGCTTAGATCGGGGCGGCGAGCAGTACTTC
few TRBJ1-5 TRBV30 NA CAWGGRGNQPQHF TGTGCCTGGGGGGGACGGGGCAATCAGCCCCAGCATTTT
NA TRBJ2-1 TRBV10-3 NA CAISDVLYNEQFF TGTGCCATCAGTGATGTCCTATACAATGAGCAGTTCTTC
NA TRBJ1-5 TRBV30 NA CAWSVSGSNQPQHF TGTGCCTGGAGTGTAAGTGGGAGCAATCAGCCCCAGCATTTT
NA TRBJ2-7 TRBV7-2 NA CASSPSPHEQYF TGTGCCAGCAGTCCAAGTCCGCACGAGCAGTACTTC
NA TRBJ2-7 TRBV5-4 TRBD2 CASSPGLAEQYF TGTGCCAGCAGCCCGGGACTAGCGGAGCAGTACTTC
NA TRBJ2-1 TRBV6-5 TRBD1 CASPGQPYNEQFF TGTGCCAGTCCGGGACAGCCCTACAATGAGCAGTTCTTC
NA TRBJ2-7 TRBV10-2 NA CASSSYNAYEQYF TGCGCCAGCAGTAGTTACAACGCCTACGAGCAGTACTTC
few TRBJ2-3 TRBV7-2 NA CASSSRGDTQYF TGTGCCAGCAGCTCCCGGGGCGATACGCAGTATTTT
NA TRBJ1-2 TRBV14 NA CASSQVLGFGGYTF TGTGCCAGCAGCCAAGTGTTGGGGTTTGGCGGCTACACCTTC
NA TRBJ1-2 TRBV19 NA CASSIDRAVTFYGYTF TGTGCCAGTAGTATAGATCGGGCGGTTACTTTCTATGGCTACACCTTC
NA TRBJ2-7 TRBV12-3/TRBV12-4 NA CASSTGYEQYF TGTGCCAGCAGTACAGGGTACGAGCAGTACTTC
NA TRBJ2-5 TRBV27 TRBD2 CASSRNSDTAGGQETQYF TGTGCCAGCAGTAGGAACAGCGATACAGCGGGGGGGCAAGAGACCCAGTACTTC
NA TRBJ2-1 TRBV10-2 TRBD1 CASSESRGLNNEQFF TGCGCCAGCAGTGAGTCAAGGGGGCTCAACAATGAGCAGTTCTTC
NA TRBJ2-5 TRBV7-2 NA CASSPPAGSQYF TGTGCCAGCAGCCCCCCGGCGGGTAGCCAGTACTTC